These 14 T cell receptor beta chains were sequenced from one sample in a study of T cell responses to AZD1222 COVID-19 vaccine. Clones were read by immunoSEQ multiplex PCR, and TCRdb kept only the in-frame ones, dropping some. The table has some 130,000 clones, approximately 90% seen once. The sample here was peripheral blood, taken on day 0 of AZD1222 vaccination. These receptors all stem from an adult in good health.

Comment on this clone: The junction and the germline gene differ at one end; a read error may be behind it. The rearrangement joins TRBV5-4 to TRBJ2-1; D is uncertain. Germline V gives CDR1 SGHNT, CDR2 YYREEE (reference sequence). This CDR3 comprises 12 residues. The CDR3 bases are TGTGCCAGCAGGTTGGGGTACAATGAGCAGTTCTTC. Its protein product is CASRLGYNEQFF.

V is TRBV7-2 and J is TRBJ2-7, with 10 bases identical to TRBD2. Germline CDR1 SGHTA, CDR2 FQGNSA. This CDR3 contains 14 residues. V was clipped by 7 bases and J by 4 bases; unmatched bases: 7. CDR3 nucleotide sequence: TGTGCCAGCACCTTTAGCGGGGGGCTGTACGAGCAGTACTTC. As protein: CASTFSGGLYEQYF.

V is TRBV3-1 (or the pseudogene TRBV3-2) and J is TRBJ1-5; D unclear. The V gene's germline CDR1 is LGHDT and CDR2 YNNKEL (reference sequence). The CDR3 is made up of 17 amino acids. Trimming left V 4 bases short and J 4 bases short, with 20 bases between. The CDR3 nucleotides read TGTGCCAGCAGCCCAGAATGGTCGGGCGAAAAGAATCAGCCCCAGCATTTT. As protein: CASSPEWSGEKNQPQHF.

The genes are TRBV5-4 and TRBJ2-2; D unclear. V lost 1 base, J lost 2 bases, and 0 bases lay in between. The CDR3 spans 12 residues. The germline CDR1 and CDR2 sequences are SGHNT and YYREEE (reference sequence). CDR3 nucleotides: TGTGCCAGCAGCTTGAACACCGGGGAGCTGTTTTTT. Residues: CASSLNTGELFF. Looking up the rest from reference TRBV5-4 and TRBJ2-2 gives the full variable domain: ETGVTQSPTHLIKTRGQQVTLRCSSQSGHNTVSWYQQALGQGPQFIFQYYREEENGRGNFPPRFSGLQFPNYSSELNVNALELDDSALYLCASSLNTGELFFGEGSRLTVL.

The CDR3 protein is CASSLRGQHYGYTF. The CDR3 nucleotides are TGTGCCAGCAGTTTAAGGGGGCAACACTATGGCTACACCTTC. The chain has TRBV27 and TRBJ1-2, with 7 bases aligning to TRBD1. Unmatched junction bases numbered 3, after V lost 2 bases and J lost 3 bases. The CDR3 is 14 amino acids. From germline, CDR1 is MNHEY and CDR2 SMNVEV (reference sequence).

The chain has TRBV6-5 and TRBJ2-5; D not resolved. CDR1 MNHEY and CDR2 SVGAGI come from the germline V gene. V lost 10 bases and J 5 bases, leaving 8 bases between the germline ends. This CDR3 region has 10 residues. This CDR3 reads CATREETQYF. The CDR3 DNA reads TGTGCCACCCGAGAGGAGACCCAGTACTTC.

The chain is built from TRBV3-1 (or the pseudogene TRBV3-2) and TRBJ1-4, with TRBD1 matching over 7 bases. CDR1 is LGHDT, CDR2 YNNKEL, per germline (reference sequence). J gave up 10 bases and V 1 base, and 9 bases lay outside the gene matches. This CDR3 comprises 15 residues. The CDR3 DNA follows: TGTGCCAGCAGCCAAGGAGACAGGGCGGGGGGAAAACTGTTTTTT. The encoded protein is CASSQGDRAGGKLFF.

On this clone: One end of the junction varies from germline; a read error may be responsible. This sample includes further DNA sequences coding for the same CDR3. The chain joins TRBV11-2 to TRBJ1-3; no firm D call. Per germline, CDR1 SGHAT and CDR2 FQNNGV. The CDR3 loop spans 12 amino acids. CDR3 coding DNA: TGTGCCAGCAGCTTATCTGGGAACACCATATATTTT. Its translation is CASSLSGNTIYF. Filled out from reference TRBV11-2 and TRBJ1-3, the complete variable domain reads EAGVAQSPRYKIIEKRQSVAFWCNPISGHATLYWYQQILGQGPKLLIQFQNNGVVDDSQLPKDRFSAERLKGVDSTLKIQPAKLEDSAVYLCASSLSGNTIYFGEGSWLTVV.

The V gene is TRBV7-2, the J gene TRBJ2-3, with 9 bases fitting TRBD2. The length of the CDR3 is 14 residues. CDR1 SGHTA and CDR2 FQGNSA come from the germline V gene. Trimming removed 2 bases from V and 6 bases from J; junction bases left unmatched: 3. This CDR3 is CASSLLAGLDTQYF. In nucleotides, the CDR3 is TGTGCCAGCAGCTTACTAGCGGGGCTGGATACGCAGTATTTT.

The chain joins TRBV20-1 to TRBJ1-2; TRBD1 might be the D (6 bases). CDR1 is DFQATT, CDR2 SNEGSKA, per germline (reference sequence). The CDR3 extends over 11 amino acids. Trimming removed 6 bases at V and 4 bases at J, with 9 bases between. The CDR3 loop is CSAGGGYGYTF. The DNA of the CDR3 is TGCAGTGCGGGGGGCGGCTATGGCTACACCTTC.

In DNA form, the CDR3 reads TGTGCCACCAGTGATTCAACTAGCGGGGGTGAGACCCAGTACTTC. Protein product: CATSDSTSGGETQYF. The rearrangement joins TRBV24-1 to TRBJ2-5; 11 bases are a match to TRBD2. This CDR3 is built from 15 residues. Trimming cost V 2 bases and J 5 bases; bases outside gene matches: 3. Germline V gene sequence: CDR1 KGHDR, CDR2 SFDVKD.

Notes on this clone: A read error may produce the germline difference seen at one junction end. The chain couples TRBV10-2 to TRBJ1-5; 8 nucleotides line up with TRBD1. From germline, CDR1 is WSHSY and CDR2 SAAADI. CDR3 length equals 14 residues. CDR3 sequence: CASMIGQGNQPQHF. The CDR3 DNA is TGCGCCAGCATGATAGGACAGGGCAACCAGCCCCAGCATTTT.

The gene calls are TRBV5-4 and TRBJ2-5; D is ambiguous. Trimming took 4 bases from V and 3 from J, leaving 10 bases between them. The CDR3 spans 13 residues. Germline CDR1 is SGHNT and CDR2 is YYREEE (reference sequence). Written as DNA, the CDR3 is TGTGCCAGCAGCCAGGACGTAGAAGAGACCCAGTACTTC. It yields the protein CASSQDVEETQYF.

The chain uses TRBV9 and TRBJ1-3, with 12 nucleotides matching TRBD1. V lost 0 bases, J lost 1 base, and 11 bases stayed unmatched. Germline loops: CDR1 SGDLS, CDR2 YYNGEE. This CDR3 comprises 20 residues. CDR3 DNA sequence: TGTGCCAGCAGCGTAGATTTTGGTGGGACAGGGGGCATATCTGGAAACACCATATATTTT. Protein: CASSVDFGGTGGISGNTIYF.